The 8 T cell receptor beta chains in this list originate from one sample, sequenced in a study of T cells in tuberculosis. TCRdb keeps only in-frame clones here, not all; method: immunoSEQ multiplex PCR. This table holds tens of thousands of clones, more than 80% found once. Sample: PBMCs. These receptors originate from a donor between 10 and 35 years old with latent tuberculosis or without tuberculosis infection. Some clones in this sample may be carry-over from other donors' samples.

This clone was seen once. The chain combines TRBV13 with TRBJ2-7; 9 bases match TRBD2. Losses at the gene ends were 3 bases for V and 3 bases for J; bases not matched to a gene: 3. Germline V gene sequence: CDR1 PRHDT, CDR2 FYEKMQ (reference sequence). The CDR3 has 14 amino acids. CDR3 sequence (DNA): TGTGCCAGCAGCTTTAGCGGGAGTCTCTACGAGCAGTACTTC. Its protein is CASSFSGSLYEQYF.

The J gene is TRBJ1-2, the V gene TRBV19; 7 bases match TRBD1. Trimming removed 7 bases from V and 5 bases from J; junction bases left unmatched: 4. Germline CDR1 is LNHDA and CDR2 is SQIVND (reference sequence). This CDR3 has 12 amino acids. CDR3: CASIGQVYGYTF. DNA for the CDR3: TGTGCCAGTATAGGACAGGTATATGGCTACACCTTC.

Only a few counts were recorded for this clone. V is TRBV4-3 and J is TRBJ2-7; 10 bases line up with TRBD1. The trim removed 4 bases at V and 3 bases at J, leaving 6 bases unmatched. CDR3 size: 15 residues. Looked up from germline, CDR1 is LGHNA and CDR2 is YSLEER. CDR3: CASSRGTGVGYEQYF. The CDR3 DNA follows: TGCGCCAGCAGCCGGGGGACAGGGGTTGGCTACGAGCAGTACTTC.

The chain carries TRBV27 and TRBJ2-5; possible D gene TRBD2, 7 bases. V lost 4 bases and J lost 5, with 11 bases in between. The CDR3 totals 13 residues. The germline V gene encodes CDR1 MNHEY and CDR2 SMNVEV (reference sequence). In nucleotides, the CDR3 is TGTGCCAGCAGTTACAGGGAGGGGGAGACCCAGTACTTC. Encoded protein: CASSYREGETQYF.

Written as DNA, the CDR3 is TGTGCCAGTAGTACCGGACAGGCCCTGGGTTCACCCCTCCACTTT. Residues: CASSTGQALGSPLHF. The chain has TRBV19 and TRBJ1-6; the match to TRBD1 covers 7 bases. Trimming at V came to 4 bases and at J to 9 bases, leaving 9 bases not matched to a gene. There are 15 residues in the CDR3. Germline CDR1 reads LNHDA; CDR2 reads SQIVND (reference sequence).

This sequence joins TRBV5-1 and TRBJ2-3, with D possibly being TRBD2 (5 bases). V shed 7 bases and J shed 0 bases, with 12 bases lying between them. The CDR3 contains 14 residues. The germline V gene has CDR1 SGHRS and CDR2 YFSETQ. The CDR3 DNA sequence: TGCGCCAGCTTTACGGGCGGGAGCACAGATACGCAGTATTTT. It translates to CASFTGGSTDTQYF.

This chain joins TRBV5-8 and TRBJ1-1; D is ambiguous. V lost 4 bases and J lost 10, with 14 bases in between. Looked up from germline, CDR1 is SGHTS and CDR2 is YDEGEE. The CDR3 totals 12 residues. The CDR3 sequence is CASSRKRPGAFF. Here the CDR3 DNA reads TGTGCCAGCAGCAGAAAAAGACCGGGAGCTTTCTTT. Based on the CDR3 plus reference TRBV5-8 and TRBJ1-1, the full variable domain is EAGVTQSPTHLIKTRGQQATLRCSPISGHTSVYWYQQALGLGLQFLLWYDEGEERNRGNFPPRFSGRQFPNYSSELNVNALELEDSALYLCASSRKRPGAFFGQGTRLTVV.

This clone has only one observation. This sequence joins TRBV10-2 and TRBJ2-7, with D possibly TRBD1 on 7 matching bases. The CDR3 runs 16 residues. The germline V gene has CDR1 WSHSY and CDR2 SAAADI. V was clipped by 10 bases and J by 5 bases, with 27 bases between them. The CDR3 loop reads CATTPRSGGQKDEQYF. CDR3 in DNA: TGCGCCACCACTCCCCGTTCCGGGGGACAGAAAGACGAGCAGTACTTC.